This TCR beta chain appears in the sequencing data of a study of blood T cells in healthy people across ages. Study-level findings and limits: The authors considered diversity estimates from one million T cells to be underestimates.

V lost 0 bases and J 3 bases, leaving 8 bases between the germline ends. CDR3 length: 13 amino acids. CDR1 is GTSNPN, CDR2 SVGIG, per germline (reference sequence). On this clonotype: Its antigen remains unknown.

Alongside a J-beta primer mix, a sample-barcoded 5' primer served in a second PCR lasting roughly 6 to 11 cycles. Every cDNA molecule bore a tag from a template-switch adaptor containing 12 random nucleotides. TCRdb recomputed calls from the 5' RACE reads with MiXCR, one row per CDR3 protein. The table lists 580,000 or so distinct CDR3 sequences, 45% to 55% of them singletons. The source is a man older than 75 in good health. The chain employs TRBV30 and TRBJ1-2, with unresolved D. The sample consisted of blood. This CDR3 is CAWSVSDYYGYTF. CDR3 DNA sequence: TGTGCCTGGAGTGTATCAGACTACTATGGCTACACCTTC.